The rows below give T cell receptor beta chains drawn from one sample of a study of regulatory T cells in long-lasting Graves disease. In TCRdb, the multiplex PCR reads were re-called with MiXCR into one record per CDR3 protein. This table has approximately 350,000 distinct CDR3 sequences, over 15% appearing once. These data also formed part of another study, on T cells in Graves' hyperthyroidism and ophthalmopathy.

The material was peripheral blood mononuclear cells (PBMCs), obtained at new diagnosis, from a patient treated with antithyroid drugs. These receptors originate from a man aged 40-50 years with Graves disease. The CDR3 runs from the conserved cysteine through the conserved F or W. The order of the fields is J gene, V gene, clone size, D gene, CDR3 DNA, CDR3 protein. The D gene is left open where the match is weak. Expanded clones are given a class, and other clones once, few, many or no size at all.

TRBJ2-5 TRBV20-1 NA TRBD1 TGCAGTGCGTGGGACAGGGGGCGTGAGACCCAGTACTTC CSAWDRGRETQYF
TRBJ2-3 TRBV20-1 NA TRBD2 TGCAGTGCCACCCTCTTAGCGGGGAACACAGATACGCAGTATTTT CSATLLAGNTDTQYF
TRBJ1-5 TRBV6-1 many NA TGTGCCAGCCACCCTCGCAGGGAAACTTATAGCAATCAGCCCCAGCATTTT CASHPRRETYSNQPQHF
TRBJ2-5 TRBV24-1 many NA TGTGCCACCAGTGATCCGGGCATTCAAGAGACCCAGTACTTC CATSDPGIQETQYF
TRBJ2-5 TRBV13 NA NA TGTGCCAGCAGCTTAGGCCCCCAGCCCCAAGAGACCCAGTACTTC CASSLGPQPQETQYF
TRBJ1-6 TRBV6-1 NA NA TGTGCCAGCAGTGATATAGGCAGGGAGAATTCACCCCTCCACTTT CASSDIGRENSPLHF
TRBJ1-4 TRBV30 NA TRBD1 TGTGCCTGGAGGGGACAGGGCGGGGAAAAACTGTTTTTT CAWRGQGGEKLFF
TRBJ1-2 TRBV24-1 NA NA TGTGCCACCAGTGATTTGAACGGGAACTATGGCTACACCTTC CATSDLNGNYGYTF
TRBJ2-7 TRBV6-2/TRBV6-3 many NA TGTGCCAGCAGTTATCTGGGGGCGATCTACGAGCAGTACTTC CASSYLGAIYEQYF
TRBJ2-2 TRBV7-9 few TRBD1 TGTGCCAGTGGGACAGCTCACACCGGGGAGCTGTTTTTT CASGTAHTGELFF
TRBJ2-5 TRBV20-1 many NA TGCAGTGCCAAACTAGTAAACCAAGAGACCCAGTACTTC CSAKLVNQETQYF
TRBJ1-1 TRBV12-3/TRBV12-4 many NA TGTGCCAGCAGCCGACGGACCCCAGGCACTGAAGCTTTCTTT CASSRRTPGTEAFF
TRBJ2-7 TRBV28 many NA TGTGCCGTGTCGATGACAGGAATAATAGAGCAGTACTTC CAVSMTGIIEQYF
TRBJ2-3 TRBV5-1 many TRBD1 TGCGCCAGCAGTTGGGGACAGGGGAACGCAGATACGCAGTATTTT CASSWGQGNADTQYF
TRBJ2-3 TRBV5-1 once TRBD2 TGCGCCAGCAGCTTGGAGGGGACTATTAATTTAGATACGCAGTATTTT CASSLEGTINLDTQYF
TRBJ2-1 TRBV5-1 many NA TGCGCCAGCAGCTCCCCGGGTCTTAATGAGCAGTTCTTC CASSSPGLNEQFF
TRBJ2-4 TRBV2 many NA TGTGCCAGCAGCGGTGACAGGGACTTAGCCAAAAACATTCAGTACTTC CASSGDRDLAKNIQYF
TRBJ1-6 TRBV12-3/TRBV12-4 many TRBD1 TGTGCCAGCTGTTCGGGACAGGTTGGGGGAAAGCGGTCACCCCTCCACTTT CASCSGQVGGKRSPLHF
TRBJ1-5 TRBV20-1 NA NA TGCAGTGCTAAGGGGGAGGCGGATCAGCCCCAGCATTTT CSAKGEADQPQHF
TRBJ2-7 TRBV10-3 many NA TGTGCCATCAGTGATTGGACAGCCTACGAGCAGTACTTC CAISDWTAYEQYF
TRBJ2-7 TRBV28 many TRBD1 TGTGCCAGCAGCACCGGGACAGGGGTCCACGAGCAGTACTTC CASSTGTGVHEQYF
TRBJ1-1 TRBV15 many NA TGTGCCACCAGCAGGGGTGAGGGGTTGAACACTGAAGCTTTCTTT CATSRGEGLNTEAFF
TRBJ1-5 TRBV20-1 NA NA TGCAGTGCTAGAGATAGCGACATGGGAAATCAGCCCCAGCATTTT CSARDSDMGNQPQHF
TRBJ1-4 TRBV6-5 many NA TGTGCCAGCAGTTACTCAACGCGGCCCGAAAAACTGTTTTTT CASSYSTRPEKLFF